The clone carrying this TCR beta chain showed up just once. Antigen: not known. The CDR3 is 12 residues long. Trimming stripped 2 bases from V and 8 bases from J, with 10 bases between. Looked up from germline, CDR1 is SGHKS and CDR2 is YYEKEE (reference sequence). The data stem from a study of T cell responses to AZD1222 COVID-19 vaccine. Findings and caveats of the study: The donor cohort was predominantly white British with a female majority, and clonal diversity may have been underestimated. Only after the peak T cell response were repertoires sampled. At baseline, seropositivity was found in only a handful of AZD1222 recipients. Nearly half of spike-specific TCRs reportedly go after variant regions that carry no mutations.

TCRdb keeps only in-frame clones here, not all; method: immunoSEQ multiplex PCR. Here the sample spans roughly 150,000 clones, just under 95% being singletons. Material: peripheral blood, obtained 28 days after the second AZD1222 dose. The origin of this receptor is an adult who received the AZD1222 COVID-19 vaccine. V gene TRBV5-5 combines with J gene TRBJ1-2; a weak D match, TRBD1 (6 bases). As DNA, the CDR3 is TGTGCCAGCAGCTTAGGGGGGGACGGCTACACCTTC. The encoded protein is CASSLGGDGYTF.